This entry describes one TCR beta chain. In the original analysis: Estimated nucleated cell counts came from reference gene primer amplification. The table came from immunoSEQ multiplex PCR; TCRdb's copy has only in-frame clones and leaves some out. The V and J calls and clone size come from that table; D and trimming were worked out from the DNA. Of approximately 100,000 clones in the sample, approximately 85% were seen once. These data originate in a study of blood T cell repertoires in COVID-19. Study at large: Acute and convalescent COVID-19 specimens originated in the United States, Italy and Spain. The cDNA or gDNA used as material had been derived from T cells, B-cell-depleted T cells, or PBMCs.

Germline lookup yields CDR1 SGHTS and CDR2 YDEGEE. CDR3 length: 16 residues. V was clipped by 3 bases and J by 3 bases; unmatched bases: 7. The chain combines TRBV5-8 with TRBJ2-1, with 9 bases aligning to TRBD2. The sample was peripheral blood. This TCR was sampled from a human donor in a cohort sampled during active COVID-19. CDR3 DNA sequence: TGTGCCAGCAGCTCAGGACTAGCGACCGGCTACAATGAGCAGTTCTTC. Translating gives CASSSGLATGYNEQFF.